This T cell receptor beta chain was sequenced for a study of shared clonotypes between healthy human individuals. This table comes from immunoSEQ multiplex PCR, and its TCRdb copy is limited to in-frame clones, with some not included. This sample has roughly 1,000,000 clones, with roughly 74% found just once. Germline V gene lookup returns CDR1 ENHRY and CDR2 SYGVKD. CDR3 length: 18 residues. After removal of 0 bases from V and 4 bases from J, the junction contained 9 bases not matched to a gene. The clonotype was recovered from a man aged 18 to 35 in good health. Some clones in this sample may be carry-over from other donors' samples. This chain uses TRBV10-3 with TRBJ1-1; 12 positions match TRBD1. Sequenced: memory CD4+ T cells from PBMCs. Subset here: CD45RA-negative fraction. The CDR3 reads CAISESAGTGGLGTEAFF. CDR3 DNA: TGTGCCATCAGTGAGTCAGCCGGGACAGGGGGCCTGGGCACTGAAGCTTTCTTT.